Below, 2 T cell receptor beta chains from the same sample are listed, as sequenced in a study of blood T cells in healthy people across ages. Through a sample-barcoded 5' primer and a J-beta primer mix, a second PCR was run for roughly 6 to 12 cycles. TCRdb itself ran the 5' RACE reads through MiXCR, one entry per CDR3 protein. The sample carries 1.5 million to 2 million distinct CDR3 sequences, around 40% recorded once. The sample consisted of blood. All receptors come from a human donor in good health.

V gene TRBV28 combines with J gene TRBJ2-5, with D possibly being TRBD1 or TRBD2 (5 bases each). CDR1 MDHEN and CDR2 SYDVKM come from the germline V gene. There are 15 residues in the CDR3. The V end lost 5 bases, the J end lost 2 bases, and 15 bases lay between the germline ends. Here the CDR3 reads CASSPAGRAQETQYF. CDR3 nucleotide sequence: TGTGCCAGCAGTCCGGCGGGCAGGGCGCAAGAGACCCAGTACTTC. Full variable domain (remainder filled in from reference TRBV28 and TRBJ2-5): DVKVTQSSRYLVKRTGEKVFLECVQDMDHENMFWYRQDPGLGLRLIYFSYDVKMKEKGDIPEGYSVSREKKERFSLILESASTNQTSMYLCASSPAGRAQETQYFGPGTRLLVL.

This clonotype was observed a few times. The chain's CDR3 is CSAGGTAVPSSYEQYF. In DNA, the CDR3 is TGCAGTGCTGGGGGGACAGCCGTGCCCAGCTCCTACGAGCAGTACTTC. This rearrangement joins TRBV20-1 to TRBJ2-7, with D perhaps matching TRBD1 (7 bases). Germline-derived CDR1 and CDR2 are DFQATT and SNEGSKA (reference sequence). The CDR3 has 16 residues. The ends were cut back, 5 bases at V and 0 bases at J, with 20 bases in the middle.